This T cell receptor beta chain was observed in a study of T cells in localized non-small cell lung cancer. Assay used: immunoSEQ multiplex PCR; TCRdb lists only in-frame clones, some missing. This sample has approximately 80,000 clones, with 80% found just once. The germline V gene encodes CDR1 SGHVS and CDR2 FQNEAQ. This CDR3 is 16 amino acids long. J gave up 2 bases and V 5 bases, and 5 bases lay outside the gene matches. The sample consisted of peripheral blood, taken before any cancer treatment. This TCR was recovered from a female donor aged 60 or older with stage I lung adenocarcinoma. V and J are TRBV7-8 and TRBJ2-5; 13 bases match TRBD2. The CDR3 loop reads CASSTGLAGVQETQYF. DNA of the CDR3: TGTGCCAGCAGCACCGGACTAGCGGGAGTTCAAGAGACCCAGTACTTC.